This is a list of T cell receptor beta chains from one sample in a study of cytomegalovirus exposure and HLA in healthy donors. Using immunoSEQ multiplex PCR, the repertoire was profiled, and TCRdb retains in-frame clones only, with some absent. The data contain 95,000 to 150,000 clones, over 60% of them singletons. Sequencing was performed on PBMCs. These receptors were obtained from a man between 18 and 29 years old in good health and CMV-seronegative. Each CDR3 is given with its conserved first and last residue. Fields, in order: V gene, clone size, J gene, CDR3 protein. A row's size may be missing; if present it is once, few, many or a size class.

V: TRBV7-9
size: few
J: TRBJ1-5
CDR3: CSSSPAQGWRNQPQHF

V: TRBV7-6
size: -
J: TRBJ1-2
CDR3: CASSSSPGPEGYGYTF

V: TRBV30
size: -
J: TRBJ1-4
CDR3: CAWSLGTGAEKLFF

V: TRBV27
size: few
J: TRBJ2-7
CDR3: CASSSRQTYEQYF

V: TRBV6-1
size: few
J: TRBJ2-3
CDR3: CASSRGVDTQYF

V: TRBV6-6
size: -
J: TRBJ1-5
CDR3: CASLDRYNQPQHF

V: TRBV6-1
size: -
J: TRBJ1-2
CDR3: CASSMTAYGYTF

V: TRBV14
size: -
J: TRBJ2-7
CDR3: CASSSLSGSSYEQYF

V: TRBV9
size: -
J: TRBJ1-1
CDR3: CASSVAPGNTEAFF

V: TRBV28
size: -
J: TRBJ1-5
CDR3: CASSPMSGAYNQPQHF

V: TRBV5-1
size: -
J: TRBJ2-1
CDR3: CASSLDGTGRPNEQFF

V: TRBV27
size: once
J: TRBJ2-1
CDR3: CASSVTSGPQFF

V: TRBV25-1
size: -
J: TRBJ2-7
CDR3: CASSDSYEQYF

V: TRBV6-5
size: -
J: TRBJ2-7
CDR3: CASSLTSWSYEQYF

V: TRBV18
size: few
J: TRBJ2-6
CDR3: CASSPKTATISGANVLTF

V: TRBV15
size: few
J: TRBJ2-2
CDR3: CATSRDGLAGNTGELFF

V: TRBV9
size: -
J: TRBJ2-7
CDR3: CASSVVLTGEINEQYF

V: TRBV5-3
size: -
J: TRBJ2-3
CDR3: CARSLPPRDRGQGDTQYF

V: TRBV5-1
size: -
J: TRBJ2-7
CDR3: CASSLQPSKAYEQYF

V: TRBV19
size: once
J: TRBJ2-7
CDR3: CASRPGQGWNEQYF

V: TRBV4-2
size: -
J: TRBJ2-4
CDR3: CASSLMTSSDPKNIQYF

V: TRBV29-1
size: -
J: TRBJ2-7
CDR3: CSVQTSGGAYEQYF

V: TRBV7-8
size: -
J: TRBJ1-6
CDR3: CASSSTGYRSPLHF

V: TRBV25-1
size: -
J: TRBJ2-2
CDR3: CASRPRTGGTGELFF

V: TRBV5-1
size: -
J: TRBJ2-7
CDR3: CASSQNTGGSSYEQYF

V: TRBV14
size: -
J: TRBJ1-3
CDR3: CASSLKRGAGNTIYF

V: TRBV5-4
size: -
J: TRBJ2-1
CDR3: CASSLASGGSYNEQFF

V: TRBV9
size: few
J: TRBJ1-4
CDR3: CASSRTGFNEKLFF

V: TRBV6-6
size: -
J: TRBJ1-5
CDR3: CASREDRVNQPQHF

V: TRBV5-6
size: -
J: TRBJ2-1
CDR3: CASRARSLYNEQFF

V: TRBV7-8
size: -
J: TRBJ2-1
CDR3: CASSLDRYSSYNEQFF

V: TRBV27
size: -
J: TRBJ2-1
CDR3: CASSLGLATYNEQFF

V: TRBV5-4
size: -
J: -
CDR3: CASSSPGTGSYEQYF

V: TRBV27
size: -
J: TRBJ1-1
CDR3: CASRDRAYRAEAFF

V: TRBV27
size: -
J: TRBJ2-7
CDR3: CASSPGLILSYEQYF

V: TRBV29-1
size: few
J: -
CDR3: CSAQGFGYEQYF

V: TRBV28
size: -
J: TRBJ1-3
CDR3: CASSFESVRDTIYF

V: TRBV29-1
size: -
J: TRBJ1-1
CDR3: CSVGPGLLGTEAFF

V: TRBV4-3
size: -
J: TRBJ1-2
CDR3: CASSQDGTGTYGYTF

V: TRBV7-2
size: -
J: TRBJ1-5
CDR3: CASSLGGGMNQPQHF

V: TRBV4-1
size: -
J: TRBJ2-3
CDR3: CASSPRQGPDTQYF

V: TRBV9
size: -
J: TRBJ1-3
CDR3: CASSVASGNTIYF

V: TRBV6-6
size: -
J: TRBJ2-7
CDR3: CASSYSGSSYEQYF

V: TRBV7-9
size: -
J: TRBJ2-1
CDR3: CASNPPIVEANEQFF

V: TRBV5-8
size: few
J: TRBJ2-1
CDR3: CASSPPLKTSGRRYNEQFF

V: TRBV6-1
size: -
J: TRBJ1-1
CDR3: CASSERYTEAFF

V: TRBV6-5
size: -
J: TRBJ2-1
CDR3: CASSYSGQGHNEQFF

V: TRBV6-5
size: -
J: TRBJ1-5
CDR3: CASSRGTGSNQPQHF

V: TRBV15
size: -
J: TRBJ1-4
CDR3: CATSRGTGGAKFPEKLFF

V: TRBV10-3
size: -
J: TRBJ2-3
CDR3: CAMASGRRTDTQYF

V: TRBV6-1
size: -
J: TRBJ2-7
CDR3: CASSGGTGLAYEQYF

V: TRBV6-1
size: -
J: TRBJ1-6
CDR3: CASSERSSPLHF

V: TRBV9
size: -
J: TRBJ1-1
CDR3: CASSEGDRSKAFF

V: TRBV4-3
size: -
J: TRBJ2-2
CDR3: CASSSSGIHTGELFF

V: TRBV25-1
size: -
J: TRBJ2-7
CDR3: CASSEPTGQGRHEQYF

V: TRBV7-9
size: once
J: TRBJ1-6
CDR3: CASSLQGGGSPLHF

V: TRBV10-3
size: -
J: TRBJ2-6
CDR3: CAISEVVGGSTGANVLTF

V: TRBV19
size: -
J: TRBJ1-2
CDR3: CASSTGQTNYGYTF

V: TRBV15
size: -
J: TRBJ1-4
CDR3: CATSRVGQGVEKLFF

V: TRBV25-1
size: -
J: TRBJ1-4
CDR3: CASSESGTVDEKLFF